Shown below are 10 T cell receptor beta chains from a single sample sequenced in a study of T-cell reconstitution after alpha-beta-depleted transplantation in children (dated by TCRdb to 2016 to 2017). According to the study, the label for this sample's treatment or condition signals: allogeneic hematopoietic cell transplantation with graft depleted of TCRalphabeta T cells and CD19 B cells. Receptor amplification or capture employed PCR. Data came from an Illumina HiSeq 2500. TCR library preparation used molecular barcoding, with unique molecular identifiers applied to normalize quantification of the TCRbeta repertoire. The raw public reads went through TCRdb reprocessing: fastp at Q25, MiXCR clone calling, in-frame beta chains kept. Rows merge per CDR3 protein into single entries with the most common DNA and genes. The table for this sample lists 580,000 or so distinct CDR3 sequences; about 23% of them were counted only once. The leading ten clones occupy around 14% of the sample.

Specimen: PBMCs, mostly from graft donor cells, collected 360 days after TCRalphabeta/CD19-depleted stem cell transplant. Receptors were obtained from a boy under two years old who had a stem cell transplant for acute myeloid leukemia, so the T cells may come from the graft donor.

V and J are TRBV15 and TRBJ2-1, with D perhaps matching TRBD2 (5 bases). The CDR3 runs to 13 residues. V lost 1 base and J lost 5, with 6 bases in between. The V gene's germline CDR1 is LNHNV and CDR2 YYDKDF (reference sequence). The CDR3 DNA is TGTGCCACCAGCAGAGGTAGCGACAATGAGCAGTTCTTC. Its translation is CATSRGSDNEQFF.

This clonotype was detected a few times. The chain couples TRBV7-2 to TRBJ2-7; 9 positions agree with TRBD2. With 1 base clipped from V and 5 bases from J, the junction kept 6 bases outside the gene matches. The CDR3 is 15 residues long. Per germline, CDR1 SGHTA and CDR2 FQGNSA. The CDR3 DNA follows: TGTGCCAGCAGCTTAGGATTGCGGGGGGGCGACGAGCAGTACTTC. It encodes CASSLGLRGGDEQYF.

The rearrangement links TRBV15 to TRBJ2-7; the match to TRBD2 covers 7 bases. The J segment lost 3 bases and the V segment lost 2 bases, leaving 10 bases of the junction unmatched. CDR3 length: 16 amino acids. The germline V gene has CDR1 LNHNV and CDR2 YYDKDF (reference sequence). For the CDR3, the DNA is TGTGCCACCAGCAGATTGGAGCAGGGAGGGAACTACGAGCAGTACTTC. It codes for CATSRLEQGGNYEQYF.

Here the CDR3 DNA reads TGTGCCAGCAGTGAATATTTCGGGGGGCCAGACGAGCAGTACTTC. Its protein is CASSEYFGGPDEQYF. The chain has TRBV25-1 and TRBJ2-7; D perhaps matches TRBD2 (7 bases). CDR1 is MGHDK and CDR2 is SYGVNS in the germline V gene. Trimming pared 0 bases from V and 5 bases from J, leaving 14 bases between. The CDR3 has 15 amino acids.

This clonotype has ten or more counts. The rearrangement uses TRBV6-1 and TRBJ2-3, with TRBD2 as a possible D gene (6 bases). V gave up 5 bases and J gave up 0 bases, with 12 bases separating them. Germline V gives CDR1 MNHNS, CDR2 SASEGT. The CDR3 is made up of 15 amino acids. The CDR3 reads CASSPSLASTDTQYF. The CDR3 DNA sequence: TGTGCCAGCAGTCCATCACTAGCAAGCACAGATACGCAGTATTTT.

The chain uses TRBV20-1 and TRBJ2-1; 8 bases are a match to TRBD2. The V gene's germline CDR1 is DFQATT and CDR2 SNEGSKA (reference sequence). The CDR3 has 14 amino acids. V trimming: 1 base; J trimming: 9 bases; junction bases outside the gene matches: 8. The CDR3 sequence is CSARGGGPRGEQFF. The DNA for the CDR3 is TGCAGTGCTAGAGGCGGGGGGCCCCGAGGTGAGCAGTTCTTC.

This clonotype appeared many times. This chain joins TRBV7-9 and TRBJ2-1; 10 bases fit TRBD1. Germline CDR1 is SEHNR and CDR2 is FQNEAQ (reference sequence). The CDR3 is 15 amino acids. The ends lost 5 bases at V and 6 bases at J; junction bases unmatched: 7. The CDR3 DNA reads as TGTGCCAGCAGCCGACAGGGGGCGGCAGGCAATGAGCAGTTCTTC. Translated: CASSRQGAAGNEQFF.

The chain joins TRBV7-2 to TRBJ2-1; D not resolved. V was trimmed by 1 base and J by 10 bases, leaving 14 bases between them. Germline V CDR1 and CDR2: SGHTA, FQGNSA. This CDR3 has 14 amino acids. CDR3 amino acids: CASSLEVALGEQFF. CDR3 sequence (DNA): TGTGCCAGCAGCTTAGAGGTAGCCCTAGGGGAGCAGTTCTTC.

There are a few counts of this clonotype. The chain has TRBV20-1 and TRBJ2-1; 12 positions match TRBD2. CDR3 size: 16 residues. The ends lost 5 bases at V and 3 bases at J; junction bases unmatched: 8. The germline V gene encodes CDR1 DFQATT and CDR2 SNEGSKA (reference sequence). CDR3 residues: CSAVGRLAGDYNEQFF. CDR3 coding DNA: TGCAGTGCTGTTGGTAGACTAGCGGGGGACTACAATGAGCAGTTCTTC.

The chain recombines TRBV20-1 with TRBJ1-4; no definite D call. The germline gives CDR1 DFQATT, CDR2 SNEGSKA (reference sequence). The V end lost 1 base, the J end lost 8 bases, and 17 bases lay between the germline ends. The CDR3 contains 15 residues. The CDR3 sequence: CSARATSPSPEKLFF. CDR3 nucleotides: TGCAGTGCTAGAGCTACCTCCCCCTCCCCCGAAAAACTGTTTTTT.